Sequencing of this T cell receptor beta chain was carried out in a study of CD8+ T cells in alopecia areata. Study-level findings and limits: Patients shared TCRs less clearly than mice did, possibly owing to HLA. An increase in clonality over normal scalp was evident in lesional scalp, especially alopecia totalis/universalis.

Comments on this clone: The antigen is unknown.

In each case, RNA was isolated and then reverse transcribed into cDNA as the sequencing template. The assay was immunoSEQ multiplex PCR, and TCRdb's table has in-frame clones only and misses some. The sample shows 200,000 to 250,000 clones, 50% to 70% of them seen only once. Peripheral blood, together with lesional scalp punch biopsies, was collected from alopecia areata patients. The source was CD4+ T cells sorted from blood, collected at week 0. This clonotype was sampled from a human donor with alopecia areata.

The CDR3 bases are TGTGCCAGCAGCTCCAAGTGGAGGACCGCTGAGCCCCAGCATTTT. Protein: CASSSKWRTAEPQHF. V is TRBV7-8 and J is TRBJ1-5; D is undetermined. The germline V gene has CDR1 SGHVS and CDR2 FQNEAQ. The CDR3 is 15 amino acids. V was cut by 4 bases and J by 8 bases, with 18 bases left in between.